Below, one T cell receptor beta chain is given with its context. The source of the sample is a study of human T cells and chemical hapten exposure. Turning to the study itself: Subjects had 2% DPC placed on 2 cm by 2 cm of upper inner arm skin for sensitization.

The time point here: pre-sensitization, week 0. Treatment defined: therapeutic diphenylcyclopropenone sensitization with weekly scalp DPC. MiXCR was run by TCRdb on the RACE reads, yielding one entry per CDR3 protein. The sample has a few hundred thousand distinct CDR3 sequences; about 9.4% are singletons. The TCR comes from a woman in her thirties or forties with alopecia areata. Some clones in this sample may be carry-over from other donors' samples. Sequences were derived from whole blood, sampled in connection with sensitization to the hapten diphenylcyclopropenone (DPC).

The CDR3: CASSRDIQETQYF. The DNA of the CDR3 is TGTGCCAGCAGTCGGGACATCCAAGAGACCCAGTACTTC. The chain uses TRBV12-3 or TRBV12-4 and TRBJ2-5; D is perhaps TRBD1 (6 bases). The V and J ends lost 5 bases and 1 base respectively, with 8 bases between them. The CDR3 sequence is 13 residues long.